This T cell receptor beta chain came from a study of blood T cell repertoires in COVID-19. As for the study in general: From the United States, Italy and Spain came samples of acute and convalescent COVID-19.

Adults between roughly 18 and 89 years of age took part from under 30 US areas. In Cohort 3, a recovered donor had either two negative PCRs, clearance, or symptom resolution. In the source study's methods: Quantification of nucleated cells was approximated via reference gene primer amplification. The protocol was immunoSEQ multiplex PCR, while the TCRdb copy is restricted to in-frame clones and leaves out a portion. For V, J and clone size, that table is used; D and trimming come from the DNA. The sample includes some 200,000 clones, more than 75% of them seen just once. Germline V lookup: CDR1 MNHNY, CDR2 SVGAGI (reference sequence). The CDR3 loop spans 14 amino acids. V gave up 7 bases and J gave up 0 bases, with 9 bases separating them.

The specimen was PBMCs or T cells enriched from blood (not recorded which). The rearrangement joins TRBV6-6 to TRBJ2-2; D is unresolved. This sequence originates from a woman in her forties or fifties who had recovered from COVID-19. The CDR3: CASIKAANTGELFF. The CDR3 nucleotides read TGTGCCAGCATTAAAGCCGCGAACACCGGGGAGCTGTTTTTT.